The 32 T cell receptor beta chains in this list originate from one sample, sequenced in a study of T cells after posttransplantation cyclophosphamide (dated by TCRdb to about 2016). Libraries were made using the immunoSEQ multiplex PCR assay. TCRdb re-hosts the immuneACCESS table, in-frame sequences only. Its copies lack some clones; in the studies checked, an unresolved V gene accounts for under half of them, and the cause for the rest is not known. For this sample there are roughly 30,000 clones; about 90% appear just once. The ten largest clonotypes hold 15% of the sample. Sequences were obtained from PBMCs. The receptors come from a woman aged 40 to 50 with a blood cancer, CMV-positive, and with a related stem cell donor.

The V gene is TRBV15, the J gene TRBJ1-1; D is uncertain. Trimming left V 2 bases short and J 1 base short, with 11 bases between. Germline-derived CDR1 and CDR2 are LNHNV and YYDKDF (reference sequence). The CDR3 runs 15 residues. The CDR3 DNA sequence: TGTGCCACCAGCAGACCTCTAGTGGGGAACACTGAAGCTTTCTTT. It translates to CATSRPLVGNTEAFF.

This clone was observed a few times. The chain carries TRBV9 and TRBJ1-3; 9 positions match TRBD1. J lost 4 bases, V lost 4 bases, and 6 bases had no gene match. CDR3 length: 15 residues. Germline V gene lookup returns CDR1 SGDLS and CDR2 YYNGEE. The CDR3 nucleotides read TGTGCCAGCAGCACCACAGGACAGGGGGGAAACACCATATATTTT. This encodes CASSTTGQGGNTIYF.

The genes are TRBV7-9 and TRBJ2-7; D not certain. The CDR3 extends over 12 amino acids. The V gene lost 4 bases and the J gene lost 2 bases, with 6 bases spanning the gap. CDR1 SEHNR and CDR2 FQNEAQ come from the germline V gene (reference sequence). The DNA of the CDR3 is TGTGCCAGCAGCTCCCAAACCTACGAGCAGTACTTC. It yields the protein CASSSQTYEQYF.

J is TRBJ2-7 and V is TRBV4-3; D perhaps matches TRBD2 (6 bases). This CDR3 has 15 amino acids. Per the germline V gene, CDR1 is LGHNA and CDR2 is YSLEER. Deletions cut 0 bases from V and 2 bases from J, with 11 bases between. CDR3 sequence reads: CASSQEGGPTYEQYF. In DNA form, the CDR3 reads TGCGCCAGCAGCCAAGAGGGGGGACCGACCTACGAGCAGTACTTC.

The chain carries TRBV28 and TRBJ2-7, with D maybe TRBD2 (5 bases). The germline V gene has CDR1 MDHEN and CDR2 SYDVKM. The CDR3 contains 12 residues. Trimming removed 5 bases at V and 4 bases at J, with 9 bases between. In DNA, the CDR3 is TGTGCCAGCAGTCTCGGGAAGTACGAGCAGTACTTC. Its translation: CASSLGKYEQYF.

The genes are TRBV9 and TRBJ2-7; TRBD1 aligns across 7 bases. The CDR3 is 16 amino acids. Germline V gives CDR1 SGDLS, CDR2 YYNGEE. V lost 0 bases to trimming and J lost 0 bases; unmatched junction nucleotides: 6. CDR3 DNA sequence: TGTGCCAGCAGCGTAGAAGGGGGCCCTCTCTCCTACGAGCAGTACTTC. Its protein is CASSVEGGPLSYEQYF.

The V call is TRBV10-3, the J call TRBJ2-3; 7 bases align to TRBD1. In germline, CDR1 is ENHRY, CDR2 SYGVKD. The CDR3 covers 17 residues. The V segment lost 4 bases and the J segment 0 bases; nucleotides outside the gene matches: 10. Here the CDR3 reads CAISGQGSLSSTDTQYF. DNA for the CDR3: TGTGCCATCAGTGGACAGGGTTCCCTCTCTAGCACAGATACGCAGTATTTT.

The chain employs TRBV11-2 and TRBJ1-1, with D hard to call. With 1 base removed from V and 7 bases from J, the gap between germline ends came to 10 bases. CDR3 length equals 13 residues. Germline-derived CDR1 and CDR2 are SGHAT and FQNNGV. The CDR3 DNA sequence: TGTGCCAGCAGCTTAGGGAGATTCGGTGAAGCTTTCTTT. Translating gives CASSLGRFGEAFF.

This clone showed up just once. The chain uses TRBV18 and TRBJ1-1; D is uncertain. Germline CDR1 reads KGHSH; CDR2 reads LQKENI. Trimming removed 3 bases at V and 3 bases at J, with 23 bases between. This CDR3 is built from 18 residues. Here the CDR3 DNA reads TGTGCCAGCTCACCGACATATGGGAGTGAGTCGGAGGACACTGAAGCTTTCTTT. Its protein is CASSPTYGSESEDTEAFF.

V usage is TRBV18 and J usage is TRBJ2-3, with D maybe TRBD2 (6 bases). V was cut by 3 bases and J by 2 bases, with 18 bases left in between. This CDR3 region has 17 residues. CDR1 is KGHSH and CDR2 is LQKENI in the germline V gene. The CDR3 sequence: CASSPSHPRGDTDTQYF. CDR3 nucleotides: TGTGCCAGCTCACCCTCCCACCCCCGCGGGGACACAGATACGCAGTATTTT.

This chain links TRBV12-5 with TRBJ2-1, with 10 bases aligning to TRBD1. The germline CDR1 and CDR2 sequences are LGHNT and FRNRAP. The trim removed 5 bases at V and 6 bases at J, leaving 7 bases unmatched. This CDR3 comprises 15 residues. CDR3 coding DNA: TGTGCTAGTGGTATAGGACAGGGGGGGGTCAATGAGCAGTTCTTC. The encoded protein is CASGIGQGGVNEQFF.

The chain carries TRBV14 and TRBJ1-6; 9 nucleotides agree with TRBD1. Germline assignment: CDR1 SGHDN and CDR2 FVKESK. The ends lost 1 base at V and 0 bases at J; junction bases unmatched: 4. This CDR3 has 18 residues. This CDR3 reads CASSQATGGSSYNSPLHF. In DNA, the CDR3 is TGTGCCAGCAGCCAAGCGACAGGGGGGAGCTCCTATAATTCACCCCTCCACTTT.

This sequence joins TRBV10-1 and TRBJ2-5, with TRBD1 matching over 8 bases. This CDR3 has 14 amino acids. CDR1 and CDR2 from the germline V gene are WNHNN and SYGVQD (reference sequence). V lost 6 bases, J lost 1 base, and 4 bases stayed unmatched. In DNA, the CDR3 is TGCGCCAGCAGCCCAGGGGGCCCCCAAGAGACCCAGTACTTC. Residues: CASSPGGPQETQYF.

Judged by abundance, this clone is medium-sized. This rearrangement joins TRBV14 to TRBJ2-3; possible D gene TRBD2, 6 bases. In germline, CDR1 is SGHDN, CDR2 FVKESK. This CDR3 has 14 amino acids. Trimming shortened V by 3 bases and J by 6 bases, and 13 bases separated the two germline ends. As DNA, the CDR3 is TGTGCCAGCAGCCAGGAACTAGCCCCCGATACGCAGTATTTT. Residues: CASSQELAPDTQYF.

The V and J genes are TRBV18 and TRBJ2-3, with D maybe TRBD1 (5 bases). Trimming took off 4 bases at V and 2 bases at J, with 13 bases between the two ends. The germline V gene encodes CDR1 KGHSH and CDR2 LQKENI. The CDR3 runs 15 residues. In DNA form, the CDR3 reads TGTGCCAGCTCACTAAGAACAGGAGACACAGATACGCAGTATTTT. Translated, it gives CASSLRTGDTDTQYF.

The sample holds one count of this clone. This chain links TRBV6-5 with TRBJ2-5; TRBD2 is a possible D gene (6 bases). The germline V gene encodes CDR1 MNHEY and CDR2 SVGAGI. Trimming removed 7 bases from V and 5 bases from J, with 11 bases in between. The CDR3 runs 12 residues. The CDR3, as DNA: TGTGCCAGCACTCGGGCGGGGGAGACCCAGTACTTC. Translated: CASTRAGETQYF.

V is TRBV2 and J is TRBJ1-3; 8 nucleotides align to TRBD1. Germline trimming cut 11 bases from V and 6 bases from J; bases unmatched to any gene: 9. This CDR3 region has 13 residues. Germline V gene data show CDR1 as SNHLY and CDR2 as FYNNEI. The CDR3 reads CAGGQGVENTIYF. The CDR3 DNA reads as TGTGCCGGAGGACAGGGTGTGGAAAACACCATATATTTT.

The chain uses TRBV7-3 and TRBJ1-1; D is ambiguous. Germline V gives CDR1 SGHTA, CDR2 FQGTGA. The CDR3 runs to 13 residues. Trimming took 3 bases from V and 1 from J, leaving 6 bases between them. CDR3 in DNA: TGTGCCAGCAGCTTGTACGGGAACACTGAAGCTTTCTTT. Translating gives CASSLYGNTEAFF.

This sequence joins TRBV5-1 and TRBJ2-1, with 14 nucleotides matching TRBD2. Germline lookup yields CDR1 SGHRS and CDR2 YFSETQ. Germline trimming cut 3 bases from V and 6 bases from J; bases unmatched to any gene: 5. This CDR3 comprises 16 residues. This chain's CDR3 is CASSYGLAGGINEQFF. CDR3 bases: TGCGCCAGCAGCTACGGACTAGCGGGGGGCATCAATGAGCAGTTCTTC.

The J gene is TRBJ1-2, the V gene TRBV25-1; no clear D gene. The CDR3 has 15 amino acids. CDR1 is MGHDK and CDR2 is SYGVNS in the germline V gene. The V end lost 2 bases, the J end lost 5 bases, and 15 bases lay between the germline ends. The CDR3 protein is CASSEEPPGLYGYTF. For the CDR3, the DNA is TGTGCCAGCAGTGAAGAACCCCCTGGACTTTATGGCTACACCTTC.

The chain has TRBV6-5 and TRBJ2-1, with TRBD2 as a possible D gene (5 bases). Germline assignment: CDR1 MNHEY and CDR2 SVGAGI. This CDR3 comprises 11 residues. The germline V and J ends were trimmed by 5 bases and 7 bases, with 6 bases remaining between them. The CDR3 loop reads CASSPGNEQFF. CDR3 DNA: TGTGCCAGCAGTCCGGGGAATGAGCAGTTCTTC.

This sequence joins TRBV7-9 and TRBJ2-7, with 8 bases identical to TRBD1. Germline V gene lookup returns CDR1 SEHNR and CDR2 FQNEAQ (reference sequence). The CDR3 covers 14 residues. The ends lost 1 base at V and 5 bases at J; junction bases unmatched: 4. CDR3 nucleotide sequence: TGTGCCAGCAGCTTAGGGACAGGGTTACACGAGCAGTACTTC. Translated, it gives CASSLGTGLHEQYF. The variable domain in full, with the rest retrieved from reference TRBV7-9 and TRBJ2-7, is DTGVSQNPRHKITKRGQNVTFRCDPISEHNRLYWYRQTLGQGPEFLTYFQNEAQLEKSRLLSDRFSAERPKGSFSTLEIQRTEQGDSAMYLCASSLGTGLHEQYFGPGTRLTVT.

Of note for this clone: An end of the junction does not agree with germline; a read error may underlie this. This chain joins TRBV6-1 and TRBJ2-7, with 8 nucleotides matching TRBD2. The CDR3 length is 14 residues. Per the germline V gene, CDR1 is MNHNS and CDR2 is SASEGT. The CDR3 loop reads CVSSEWAGGYEQYF. In DNA form, the CDR3 reads TGTGTCAGCAGTGAATGGGCGGGGGGCTACGAGCAGTACTTC.

This chain uses TRBV11-3 with TRBJ1-3, with 7 bases identical to TRBD1. V gave up 7 bases and J gave up 2 bases; unmatched junction bases: 11. Germline values: CDR1 SGHNT, CDR2 YENEEA. The CDR3 is made up of 16 amino acids. CDR3 protein: CASNLRDSSAGNTIYF. CDR3 bases: TGTGCCAGCAACCTCCGGGACAGCTCGGCTGGAAACACCATATATTTT. The full variable domain, rest sourced from reference TRBV11-3 and TRBJ1-3, is EAGVVQSPRYKIIEKKQPVAFWCNPISGHNTLYWYLQNLGQGPELLIRYENEEAVDDSQLPKDRFSAERLKGVDSTLKIQPAELGDSAVYLCASNLRDSSAGNTIYFGEGSWLTVV.

The chain combines TRBV19 with TRBJ2-7, with D maybe TRBD1 (6 bases). The CDR3 totals 16 residues. V was shortened by 5 bases and J by 0 bases, with 17 bases between the two germline ends. Germline CDR1 reads LNHDA; CDR2 reads SQIVND (reference sequence). The DNA for the CDR3 is TGTGCCAGTAGTTCCGCCGGGACACTAAGCTCCTACGAGCAGTACTTC. Translation: CASSSAGTLSSYEQYF.

This clone was observed a handful of times. The V call is TRBV7-8, the J call TRBJ1-4; 8 bases are shared with TRBD1. The CDR3 is made up of 16 amino acids. Looked up from germline, CDR1 is SGHVS and CDR2 is FQNEAQ. V was pared by 2 bases and J by 6 bases, with 8 bases of the junction left unmatched. CDR3 sequence (DNA): TGTGCCAGCAGCTTATTCCGACAGGGGTACTATGAAAAACTGTTTTTT. Encoded protein: CASSLFRQGYYEKLFF.

The chain couples TRBV5-8 to TRBJ1-1; 7 nucleotides align to TRBD1. There are 14 residues in the CDR3. Germline trimming cut 2 bases from V and 2 bases from J; bases unmatched to any gene: 3. Germline CDR1 and CDR2: SGHTS and YDEGEE. This chain's CDR3 is CASSFGTANTEAFF. The CDR3, as DNA: TGTGCCAGCAGCTTCGGGACAGCAAACACTGAAGCTTTCTTT.

The chain has TRBV12-5 and TRBJ1-5; no definite D call. V dropped 1 base and J dropped 9 bases, with 4 bases sitting between them. The CDR3 spans 11 residues. Germline loops: CDR1 LGHNT, CDR2 FRNRAP. The CDR3 DNA reads TGTGCTAGTGGTTTGGAACTGCCCCAGCATTTT. It translates to CASGLELPQHF.

This chain joins TRBV4-2 and TRBJ2-7, with 8 nucleotides matching TRBD1. The V gene's germline CDR1 is LGHNA and CDR2 YNFKEQ. The CDR3 has 14 residues. The V and J ends lost 1 base and 7 bases, in that order; junction bases with no gene match: 6. CDR3 sequence reads: CASSQGGDRREQYF. As DNA, the CDR3 is TGTGCCAGCAGCCAAGGTGGGGACAGGCGGGAGCAGTACTTC.

The rearrangement uses TRBV9 and TRBJ1-2; D not resolved. Trimming left V 4 bases short and J 7 bases short, with 8 bases between. This CDR3 region has 11 residues. Germline V gives CDR1 SGDLS, CDR2 YYNGEE. The CDR3 sequence: CASSWSGGYTF. CDR3 DNA: TGTGCCAGCAGCTGGTCCGGTGGCTACACCTTC.

The V call is TRBV6-6, the J call TRBJ1-5; 9 bases line up with TRBD1. The ends lost 6 bases at V and 2 bases at J; junction bases unmatched: 8. Germline-derived CDR1 and CDR2 are MNHNY and SVGAGI (reference sequence). CDR3 length: 16 residues. CDR3 sequence reads: CASRYGTGYGNQPQHF. CDR3 nucleotide sequence: TGTGCCAGCAGGTACGGGACAGGGTACGGCAATCAGCCCCAGCATTTT.

The chain couples TRBV7-2 to TRBJ2-7; 10 bases agree with TRBD2. Losses at the gene ends were 8 bases for V and 1 base for J; bases not matched to a gene: 8. Germline lookup yields CDR1 SGHTA and CDR2 FQGNSA. This CDR3 region has 15 residues. The CDR3 DNA is TGTGCCAGCCGCGTCACTAGCGGGGATTCCTACGAGCAGTACTTC. Protein product: CASRVTSGDSYEQYF.